This T cell receptor beta chain originates from a study of type 1 regulatory T cells. Study as a whole: T-allo10 is a Tr1-enriched, alloantigen-specific CD4 T cell product made in vitro.

A note on this clonotype: Its target is not known.

TCRdb reanalysed the reads using MiXCR and keeps one entry per CDR3 protein. The data show about 23,000 distinct CDR3 sequences, with roughly half seen just once and 4.8% held by the top ten. The CDR3 loop spans 14 amino acids. Germline V gene data show CDR1 as MNHEY and CDR2 as SMNVEV (reference sequence). With 7 bases removed from V and 0 bases from J, the gap between germline ends came to 10 bases. The material sequenced was cultured T cells, either the whole culture or a sorted T cell fraction (not recorded which). The chain employs TRBV27 and TRBJ2-1, with a tentative D call TRBD1 (5 bases). The TCR sequence derives from a human donor in good health. In DNA form, the CDR3 reads TGTGCCAGCAATGCAGGGCCCTCCTACAATGAGCAGTTCTTC. Translated: CASNAGPSYNEQFF.